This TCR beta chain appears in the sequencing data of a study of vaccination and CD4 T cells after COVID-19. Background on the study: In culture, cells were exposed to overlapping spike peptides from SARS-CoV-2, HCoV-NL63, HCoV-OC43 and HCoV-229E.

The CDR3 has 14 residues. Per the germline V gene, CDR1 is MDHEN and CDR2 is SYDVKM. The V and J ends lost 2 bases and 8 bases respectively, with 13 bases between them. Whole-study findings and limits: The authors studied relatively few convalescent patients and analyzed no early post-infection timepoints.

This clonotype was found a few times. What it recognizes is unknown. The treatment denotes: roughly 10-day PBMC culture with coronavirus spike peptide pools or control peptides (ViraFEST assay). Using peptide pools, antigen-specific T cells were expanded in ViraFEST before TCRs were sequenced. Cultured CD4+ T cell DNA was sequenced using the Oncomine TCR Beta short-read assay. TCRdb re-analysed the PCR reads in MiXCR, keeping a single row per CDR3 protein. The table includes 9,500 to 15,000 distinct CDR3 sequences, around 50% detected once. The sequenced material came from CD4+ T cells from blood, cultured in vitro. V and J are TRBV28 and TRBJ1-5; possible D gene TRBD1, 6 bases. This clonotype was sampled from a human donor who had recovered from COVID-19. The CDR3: CASSLISGGEPQHF. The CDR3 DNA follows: TGTGCCAGCAGTTTAATTTCCGGGGGCGAGCCCCAGCATTTT.